The clone carrying this TCR beta chain showed up just a few times. Its antigen is currently unknown. This sample is part of a study of beta chain features in type 1 diabetes. Regarding the study as a whole: VDJ junctions from type 1 diabetes patients carried fewer insertions and larger deletions. Shortening of TCRB CDR3s, moderate but significant, appeared in all four CD4+ subsets of Type 1 diabetes patients.

The germline gives CDR1 PRHDT, CDR2 FYEKMQ (reference sequence). CDR3 size: 18 residues. Trimming stripped 5 bases from V and 3 bases from J, with 25 bases between. Expressed TCRB transcripts were sequenced because the isolated RNA had all been reverse transcribed beforehand. Sequencing used immunoSEQ multiplex PCR; TCRdb keeps in-frame clones, though not all of them. Of around 150,000 clones in the sample, around 10% were seen once. V is TRBV13 and J is TRBJ1-2, with TRBD1 as a possible D gene (6 bases). This TCR was sampled from a man younger than 45 with type 1 diabetes. What was sequenced was central memory CD4+ T cells from blood. Here the CDR3 reads CASSQEFPNNRADYGYTF. The DNA of the CDR3 is TGTGCCAGCAGCCAGGAATTCCCCAATAACAGGGCGGACTATGGCTACACCTTC.